This T cell receptor beta chain was sequenced for a study of T cell changes during pregnancy in multiple sclerosis (dated by TCRdb to the late 2010s). Looking at the study overall: In women with multiple sclerosis, the researchers looked at how the T cell repertoire shifted as pregnancy progressed.

Turning to this clone: What this receptor recognizes is not known. Nothing much larger sits one base from this clone, and base qualities are not available.

The CDR3 measures 14 amino acids from cysteine to phenylalanine. Left in the record is the CDR3 DNA by itself, 42 bases read in frame from the first base. CDR1 MGHRA and CDR2 YSYEKL were looked up in the germline V gene. Deletion took 2 bases off V and 7 bases off J, with a span of 12 bases between the germline ends. Library preparation employed the immunoSEQ multiplex PCR assay. Imported from immuneACCESS, the table was reduced by TCRdb to in-frame sequences with V and J called. These copies leave out some clones; in studies compared against another copy, an unresolved V gene accounts for under half, and the cause of the remainder is not known. Within this sample are about 68,000 clones, with 90% to 95% of them counted one time only. Roughly 1.3% of the sample rests with the top ten.

This receptor chain uses TRBV4-1 and TRBJ2-1; perhaps TRBD1 is the D gene, with 6 bases matching. Sequenced material: peripheral blood, taken in the second trimester of pregnancy. This TCR derives from a female donor in good health, enrolled as a control in a pregnancy study. The sequenced DNA is TGCGCCAGCAGCCAAAGGGGGACGGGTAATGAGCAGTTCTTC. This translates into CASSQRGTGNEQFF.